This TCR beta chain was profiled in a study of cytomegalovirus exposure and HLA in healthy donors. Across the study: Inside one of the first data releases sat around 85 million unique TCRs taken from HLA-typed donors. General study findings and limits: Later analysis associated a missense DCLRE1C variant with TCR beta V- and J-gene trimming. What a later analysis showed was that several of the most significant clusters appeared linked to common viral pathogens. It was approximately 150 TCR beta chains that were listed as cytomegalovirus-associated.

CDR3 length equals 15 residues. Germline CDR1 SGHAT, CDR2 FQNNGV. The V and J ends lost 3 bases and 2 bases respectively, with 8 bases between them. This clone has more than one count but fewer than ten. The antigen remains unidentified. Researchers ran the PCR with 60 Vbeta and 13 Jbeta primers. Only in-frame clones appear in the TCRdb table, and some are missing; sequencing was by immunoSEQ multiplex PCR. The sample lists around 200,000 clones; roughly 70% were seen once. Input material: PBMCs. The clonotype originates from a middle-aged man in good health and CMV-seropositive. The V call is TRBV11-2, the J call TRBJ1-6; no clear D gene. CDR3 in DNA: TGTGCCAGCAGCTTGGGCAGGACCTATAATTCACCCCTCCACTTT. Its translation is CASSLGRTYNSPLHF.